Described below is a single T cell receptor beta chain sequence and its context. The antigen remains unidentified. This sample was included in a study of cytomegalovirus exposure and HLA in healthy donors. Whole-study results and caveats: Being productive about 90% or about 30% of the time was typical of most TCR beta V segments in an earlier analysis. In a later analysis, HLA-associated TCR beta chains were more clonally expanded than equally common others. Several of the most significant clusters appeared, in a later analysis, to be linked to common viral pathogens. Through in vitro validation, a few CMV-associated chains were shown to be specific for CMV antigens.

Primers: 60 Vbeta forward and 13 Jbeta reverse. Libraries were prepared by immunoSEQ multiplex PCR; TCRdb keeps only in-frame clonotypes and omits some of them. The profile shows about 180,000 clones, less than 85% of them singletons. The germline gives CDR1 KGHSH, CDR2 LQKENI. V dropped 5 bases and J dropped 7; count of bases not matched to a gene: 7. CDR3 size: 14 residues. Sequencing was carried out using PBMCs. The TCR comes from a man aged 18 to 30 in good health and CMV-seronegative. The J gene is TRBJ1-5, the V gene TRBV18, with 8 bases fitting TRBD1. CDR3 bases: TGTGCCAGCTCATCAGGACAGGGCGGGCAGCCCCAGCATTTT. As protein: CASSSGQGGQPQHF.